This T cell receptor (beta chain) was obtained from a study of blood T cell repertoires in COVID-19. Generated by immunoSEQ multiplex PCR, the TCRdb table keeps only in-frame clones and is missing some. The table shows around 140,000 clones, with 70% to 90% occurring only once. The CDR3 is made up of 13 amino acids. V lost 3 bases, J lost 0 bases, and 8 bases lay in between. Germline CDR1 is GTSNPN and CDR2 is SVGIG (reference sequence). The source is a woman aged 45-60 years with acute COVID-19. V and J are TRBV30 and TRBJ1-1; no definite D call. Sequencing used PBMCs or T cells enriched from blood (not recorded which). CDR3: CAWRSDMNTEAFF. Written as DNA, the CDR3 is TGTGCCTGGAGGTCAGACATGAACACTGAAGCTTTCTTT.